This T cell receptor beta chain appears in the sequencing data of a study of post-analysis software for immune sequencing data. Findings of the study overall: A handful of TRBV segments appeared more often in patients than in controls, and TRBV5-6, TRBV5-1 and TRBV20-1 were among these.

The J segment lost 0 bases and the V segment lost 5 bases, leaving 6 bases of the junction unmatched. Germline CDR1 and CDR2: SGHTA and FQGNSA. This CDR3 comprises 15 residues. Comments on this clonotype: The antigen is unknown.

TCR beta libraries were prepared from cDNA with unique molecular identifiers. TCRdb ran MiXCR on the PCR reads and lists one entry per CDR3 protein. The sample includes about 810,000 distinct CDR3 sequences, approximately 50% of them seen just once. The rearrangement uses TRBV7-2 and TRBJ2-5, with 7 bases lining up with TRBD2. The TCR originated in a girl aged 5 to 17 with multiple sclerosis. The material sequenced was blood. Here the CDR3 DNA reads TGTGCCAGCAGCCTTTGGGACTACAACCAAGAGACCCAGTACTTC. Protein product: CASSLWDYNQETQYF.